A selection of T cell receptor beta chains follows, all from one sample in a study of cytomegalovirus exposure and HLA in healthy donors. Measured with immunoSEQ multiplex PCR; TCRdb has only the in-frame clones, and not every one. The data contain 55,000 to 80,000 clones, approximately 82% of them singletons. What was sequenced was PBMCs. These receptors came from a woman aged 35 to 49 in good health and CMV-seropositive. CDR3s include the opening cysteine and the closing phenylalanine or tryptophan. The D gene is left open where the match is weak. Clone size, where shown, is once, few, many, or a class for clones that have expanded.

J: TRBJ1-6; size: -; D: TRBD1; V: TRBV6-1; DNA: TGTGCCAGCAGTGAAAGGACAGGGAGATCACCCCTCCACTTT; CDR3: CASSERTGRSPLHF
J: TRBJ1-1; size: once; D: -; V: TRBV7-2; DNA: TGTGCCAGCAGCGCCGGCTTTGGAAGAGGAGAAGGAAACACTGAAGCTTTCTTT; CDR3: CASSAGFGRGEGNTEAFF
J: TRBJ1-5; size: -; D: -; V: TRBV6-1; DNA: TGTGCCAGCAGCTTTCTCGGAGATCAGCCCCAGCATTTT; CDR3: CASSFLGDQPQHF
J: TRBJ1-2; size: -; D: -; V: TRBV15; DNA: TGTGCCACCAGCAGAGATACAGGGTATGGCTACACCTTC; CDR3: CATSRDTGYGYTF
J: TRBJ1-1; size: few; D: -; V: TRBV5-1; DNA: TGCGCCAGCAGCTTGACAGGGCAGGGAACTGAAGCTTTCTTT; CDR3: CASSLTGQGTEAFF
J: TRBJ1-4; size: -; D: -; V: TRBV29-1; DNA: TGCAGCGTTGCCCGGGACACCTCTGAAAAACTGTTTTTT; CDR3: CSVARDTSEKLFF
J: TRBJ1-5; size: -; D: -; V: TRBV10-3; DNA: TGTGCCATCAGTGAGGGACTGAATAGCAATCAGCCCCAGCATTTT; CDR3: CAISEGLNSNQPQHF
J: TRBJ2-3; size: -; D: -; V: TRBV5-1; DNA: TGCGCCAGCAGCTTAAGACTAGCAGATACGCAGTATTTT; CDR3: CASSLRLADTQYF
J: TRBJ1-3; size: few; D: -; V: TRBV11-2; DNA: TGTGCCAGCAGCGGAACGGGTACCCCTGGAAACACCATATATTTT; CDR3: CASSGTGTPGNTIYF
J: TRBJ1-1; size: -; D: TRBD1; V: TRBV29-1; DNA: TGCAGCGTTTACAGGGGTATGATGACTTTCTTT; CDR3: CSVYRGMMTFF
J: TRBJ1-3; size: few; D: TRBD1; V: TRBV11-3; DNA: TGTGCCAGCAGCCCGGGACAGGGTCCTGGAAACACCATATATTTT; CDR3: CASSPGQGPGNTIYF
J: TRBJ2-7; size: -; D: -; V: TRBV6-1; DNA: TGTGCCAGCAGTATTGGACAGATTTACGAGCAGTACTTC; CDR3: CASSIGQIYEQYF